The 30 T cell receptor beta chains given below trace back to one sample, sequenced in a study of graft-versus-host responses after intestinal transplantation. Profiled with immunoSEQ multiplex PCR; TCRdb holds only in-frame clones, not every one. The sample yields around 130,000 clones, around 90% seen once. Their cognate antigens are unknown. Specimen: unstimulated CD4+ T cells sorted from spleen or lymph node cells, collected before intestinal transplant. All receptors derive from a human donor who received an intestinal transplant.

V is TRBV15 and J is TRBJ2-2; D possibly corresponds to TRBD1 (5 bases). V lost 8 bases and J 1 base, leaving 11 bases between the germline ends. This CDR3 contains 14 residues. Germline CDR1 is LNHNV and CDR2 is YYDKDF (reference sequence). CDR3 sequence: CATSGHRNTGELFF. The CDR3 nucleotides are TGTGCCACCTCAGGACACCGGAACACCGGGGAGCTGTTTTTT.

The genes are TRBV29-1 and TRBJ2-5; no clear D. The CDR3 runs to 12 residues. Trimming stripped 4 bases from V and 0 bases from J, with 6 bases between. Germline CDR1 is SQVTM and CDR2 is ANQGSEA. The CDR3: CSVVTYQETQYF. The CDR3 DNA sequence: TGCAGCGTTGTGACTTACCAAGAGACCCAGTACTTC. Using reference TRBV29-1 and TRBJ2-5 for the parts outside the CDR3, the full variable domain is SAVISQKPSRDICQRGTSLTIQCQVDSQVTMMFWYRQQPGQSLTLIATANQGSEATYESGFVIDKFPISRPNLTFSTLTVSNMSPEDSSIYLCSVVTYQETQYFGPGTRLLVL.

The chain combines TRBV12-5 with TRBJ1-5, with D maybe TRBD1 (5 bases). V gave up 0 bases and J gave up 12 bases, with 12 bases separating them. Per the germline V gene, CDR1 is LGHNT and CDR2 is FRNRAP. There are 13 residues in the CDR3. CDR3 residues: CASGLVRGTGQHF. In DNA form, the CDR3 reads TGTGCTAGTGGTTTGGTCCGGGGGACGGGCCAGCATTTT.

This chain uses TRBV7-2 with TRBJ2-4; maybe TRBD2 (7 bases). The V gene lost 4 bases and the J gene lost 6 bases, with 16 bases spanning the gap. Germline loops: CDR1 SGHTA, CDR2 FQGNSA. CDR3 length: 15 amino acids. As DNA, the CDR3 is TGTGCCAGCAGCTCCGAGGTTGGGGGGGCAAACATTCAGTACTTC. As protein: CASSSEVGGANIQYF.

J is TRBJ1-1 and V is TRBV19; no definite D call. The CDR3 is 18 amino acids. V gave up 1 base and J gave up 5 bases, with 23 bases separating them. Germline values: CDR1 LNHDA, CDR2 SQIVND (reference sequence). In DNA form, the CDR3 reads TGTGCCAGTAGTATAGTCGGGAAGGGTACCTCCGAACCGACTGAAGCTTTCTTT. Residues: CASSIVGKGTSEPTEAFF.

The chain uses TRBV7-9 and TRBJ2-1, with D maybe TRBD2 (6 bases). Trimming shortened V by 5 bases and J by 10 bases, and 15 bases separated the two germline ends. CDR3 size: 13 residues. The germline CDR1 and CDR2 sequences are SEHNR and FQNEAQ (reference sequence). The CDR3 nucleotides are TGTGCCAGCAGCCGGGACTCTTCCGTGGAGCAGTTCTTC. Amino acids: CASSRDSSVEQFF.

The gene calls are TRBV27 and TRBJ1-5, with D perhaps matching TRBD1 (6 bases). Germline CDR1 is MNHEY and CDR2 is SMNVEV (reference sequence). Between the trimmed V and J ends, which lost 2 bases and 4 bases, there was a span of 9 bases. This CDR3 is 14 amino acids long. CDR3 coding DNA: TGTGCCAGCAGTTTAGGACAGACGAATCAGCCCCAGCATTTT. Translation gives CASSLGQTNQPQHF.

This sequence joins TRBV7-3 and TRBJ2-5; possibly TRBD1 for D (5 bases). With 5 bases removed from V and 7 bases from J, the gap between germline ends came to 14 bases. The CDR3 runs 13 residues. Germline lookup yields CDR1 SGHTA and CDR2 FQGTGA. The CDR3, as DNA: TGTGCCAGCAGCCTTGGACATGAAGGGACCCAGTACTTC. Residues: CASSLGHEGTQYF.

V is TRBV2 and J is TRBJ2-3; 10 bases align to TRBD1. The V and J ends lost 7 bases and 4 bases, in that order; junction bases with no gene match: 5. The length of the CDR3 is 14 residues. The germline gives CDR1 SNHLY, CDR2 FYNNEI. The CDR3 DNA sequence: TGTGCCAGCAAACGAGACAGGGGGCCAGATACGCAGTATTTT. Amino acids: CASKRDRGPDTQYF.

The chain employs TRBV11-2 and TRBJ2-3; D may be TRBD2 (6 bases). In germline, CDR1 is SGHAT, CDR2 FQNNGV. The V and J ends lost 5 bases and 6 bases respectively, with 6 bases between them. There are 11 residues in the CDR3. Here the CDR3 reads CASSRGDTQYF. CDR3 DNA: TGTGCCAGCAGCCGGGGGGATACGCAGTATTTT.

This sequence joins TRBV6-1 and TRBJ2-7, with D hard to call. V lost 2 bases and J 3 bases, leaving 14 bases between the germline ends. Germline V CDR1 and CDR2: MNHNS, SASEGT. This CDR3 spans 15 amino acids. The CDR3 loop reads CASSEIPQLHYEQYF. CDR3 nucleotides: TGTGCCAGCAGTGAAATCCCACAGCTTCACTACGAGCAGTACTTC.

The genes are TRBV6-1 and TRBJ1-1, with 11 bases that match TRBD1. Losses at the gene ends were 6 bases for V and 3 bases for J; bases not matched to a gene: 0. The CDR3 sequence is 13 residues long. In germline, CDR1 is MNHNS, CDR2 SASEGT. CDR3 sequence: CASRGQGDTEAFF. The CDR3 bases are TGTGCCAGCAGGGGACAGGGGGACACTGAAGCTTTCTTT.

This chain links TRBV18 with TRBJ2-7; 11 nucleotides line up with TRBD2. J was trimmed by 2 bases and V by 3 bases; bases with no gene match: 3. The CDR3 consists of 15 residues. Per the germline V gene, CDR1 is KGHSH and CDR2 is LQKENI. CDR3 in amino acids: CASSPKTSGTYEQYF. The CDR3 nucleotides read TGTGCCAGCTCACCGAAGACTAGCGGGACCTACGAGCAGTACTTC.

The rearrangement uses TRBV10-3 and TRBJ1-5; D possibly corresponds to TRBD1 (5 bases). Germline V CDR1 and CDR2: ENHRY, SYGVKD. V lost 0 bases and J 7 bases, leaving 7 bases between the germline ends. This CDR3 is built from 13 residues. Written as DNA, the CDR3 is TGTGCCATCAGTGAGTCGAGGGACCAGCCCCAGCATTTT. Residues: CAISESRDQPQHF.

J is TRBJ2-7 and V is TRBV6-6; D perhaps matches TRBD2 (5 bases). The germline V gene has CDR1 MNHNY and CDR2 SVGAGI (reference sequence). The CDR3 extends over 14 amino acids. V gave up 4 bases and J gave up 0 bases, with 10 bases separating them. The CDR3: CASSSPGDSYEQYF. In DNA form, the CDR3 reads TGTGCCAGCAGTTCCCCCGGGGACTCCTACGAGCAGTACTTC.

The genes are TRBV27 and TRBJ1-2; TRBD1 matches 7 bases. Germline lookup yields CDR1 MNHEY and CDR2 SMNVEV (reference sequence). The CDR3 runs 13 residues. The V segment lost 3 bases and the J segment 3 bases; nucleotides outside the gene matches: 1. This CDR3 is CASSLQGDYGYTF. The DNA for the CDR3 is TGTGCCAGCAGTTTGCAGGGGGACTATGGCTACACCTTC.

Worth noting for this clone: Other nucleotide sequences in the sample specify the same CDR3. V gene TRBV10-2 combines with J gene TRBJ2-1, with D unresolved. The CDR3 sequence is 18 residues long. Germline V gene sequence: CDR1 WSHSY, CDR2 SAAADI. V lost 3 bases and J lost 10, with 28 bases in between. Written as DNA, the CDR3 is TGCGCCAGCAGTGAAAAGGGTACAGTCCGCCTTTTGATGCGGGAGCAGTTCTTC. This translates into CASSEKGTVRLLMREQFF.

The chain uses TRBV7-9 and TRBJ2-3, with D unclear. The CDR3 has 11 amino acids. CDR1 is SEHNR and CDR2 is FQNEAQ in the germline V gene (reference sequence). Trimming removed 4 bases at V and 2 bases at J, with 1 base between. Written as DNA, the CDR3 is TGTGCCAGCAGCTACACAGATACGCAGTATTTT. Translated: CASSYTDTQYF.

This clone was found once. CDR3: CASSEGLGPETQYF. In DNA form, the CDR3 reads TGTGCCAGCAGTGAGGGACTAGGGCCAGAGACCCAGTACTTC. The J gene is TRBJ2-5, the V gene TRBV6-5, with TRBD2 matching 8 bases. The CDR3 runs 14 residues. The V and J ends lost 5 bases and 4 bases, in that order; junction bases with no gene match: 6. From germline, CDR1 is MNHEY and CDR2 SVGAGI.

The gene calls are TRBV6-1 and TRBJ2-3, with no clear D. V shed 2 bases and J shed 9 bases, with 12 bases lying between them. CDR1 is MNHNS, CDR2 SASEGT, per germline. The CDR3 runs 13 residues. CDR3 region: CASSETQKVTQYF. The DNA for the CDR3 is TGTGCCAGCAGTGAAACTCAGAAGGTAACGCAGTATTTT.

The table lists this clone with a few counts. Other DNA sequences within the sample encode an identical CDR3. This chain links TRBV9 with TRBJ2-2; TRBD2 is a possible D gene (7 bases). The CDR3 is 15 residues long. Germline lookup yields CDR1 SGDLS and CDR2 YYNGEE. Between the trimmed V and J ends, which lost 0 bases and 6 bases, there was a span of 12 bases. The CDR3 protein is CASSVAAGASGELFF. The CDR3 DNA follows: TGTGCCAGCAGCGTAGCGGCGGGGGCTTCCGGGGAGCTGTTTTTT.

V usage is TRBV12-5 and J usage is TRBJ1-5; D may be TRBD1 (6 bases). This CDR3 has 14 residues. The V and J ends lost 4 bases and 5 bases respectively, with 12 bases between them. CDR1 is LGHNT, CDR2 FRNRAP, per germline. The CDR3 here is CASGSGTTDQPQHF. The CDR3 DNA follows: TGTGCTAGTGGTTCCGGGACAACAGATCAGCCCCAGCATTTT.

This chain connects TRBV15 to TRBJ2-5; D call uncertain. The V gene's germline CDR1 is LNHNV and CDR2 YYDKDF (reference sequence). The V end lost 5 bases, the J end lost 4 bases, and 20 bases lay between the germline ends. The CDR3 is made up of 16 amino acids. CDR3 nucleotides: TGTGCCACCAGCTCACCTCCCGGTACCATATTAGAGACCCAGTACTTC. Translated, it gives CATSSPPGTILETQYF.

The chain carries TRBV27 and TRBJ1-5; unclear D gene. There are 14 residues in the CDR3. V lost 6 bases and J lost 3, with 12 bases in between. Germline CDR1 reads MNHEY; CDR2 reads SMNVEV (reference sequence). The CDR3 loop reads CASSVGRYNQPQHF. In DNA form, the CDR3 reads TGTGCCAGCAGCGTTGGCAGGTACAATCAGCCCCAGCATTTT.

The chain has TRBV5-4 and TRBJ2-3; TRBD2 aligns across 8 bases. CDR1 SGHNT and CDR2 YYREEE come from the germline V gene (reference sequence). This CDR3 is 16 amino acids long. V lost 2 bases to trimming and J lost 3 bases; unmatched junction nucleotides: 8. The CDR3 nucleotides are TGTGCCAGCAGCTTAACCCGGGGCGGGGGGACAGATACGCAGTATTTT. This translates into CASSLTRGGGTDTQYF.

J is TRBJ2-7 and V is TRBV25-1; 8 nucleotides align to TRBD1. The CDR3 is 14 amino acids. V lost 5 bases to trimming and J lost 5 bases; unmatched junction nucleotides: 8. Germline V gives CDR1 MGHDK, CDR2 SYGVNS. The CDR3 reads CASSQDRVRHEQYF. The CDR3 nucleotides are TGTGCCAGCAGTCAGGACAGGGTCCGACACGAGCAGTACTTC.

The chain combines TRBV6-1 with TRBJ1-2; 9 bases are a match to TRBD1. Germline assignment: CDR1 MNHNS and CDR2 SASEGT. The CDR3 has 16 amino acids. V was pared by 3 bases and J by 1 base, with 6 bases of the junction left unmatched. The chain's CDR3 is CASSEMGQGGNYGYTF. In nucleotides, the CDR3 is TGTGCCAGCAGTGAGATGGGACAGGGAGGTAACTATGGCTACACCTTC.

The genes are TRBV13 and TRBJ1-1, with D maybe TRBD1 (5 bases). CDR1 is PRHDT and CDR2 is FYEKMQ in the germline V gene (reference sequence). This CDR3 contains 15 residues. Trimming took 4 bases from V and 10 from J, leaving 22 bases between them. This chain's CDR3 is CASSSGIGVSVRAFF. CDR3 in DNA: TGTGCCAGCAGCTCAGGGATCGGGGTTTCAGTGCGAGCTTTCTTT.

This chain uses TRBV30 with TRBJ2-4; D gene ambiguous. This CDR3 spans 15 amino acids. V lost 0 bases and J 0 bases, leaving 9 bases between the germline ends. Germline V CDR1 and CDR2: GTSNPN, SVGIG (reference sequence). The CDR3 DNA follows: TGTGCCTGGAGTGTAGGTGGCCTAGCCAAAAACATTCAGTACTTC. Translated: CAWSVGGLAKNIQYF.

The chain employs TRBV5-1 and TRBJ2-3; 7 bases are a match to TRBD2. Germline CDR1 is SGHRS and CDR2 is YFSETQ. This CDR3 is 17 amino acids long. J was trimmed by 2 bases and V by 0 bases; bases with no gene match: 9. The CDR3 here is CASSLGGGGSDTDTQYF. The CDR3 DNA reads as TGCGCCAGCAGCTTGGGCGGCGGGGGTAGCGACACAGATACGCAGTATTTT.